This TCR beta chain stems from a study of T cell responses to AZD1222 COVID-19 vaccine. Study-wide findings and caveats: Seropositive status at baseline applied to only a handful of AZD1222 recipients. Nearly half of spike-specific TCRs reportedly go after variant regions that carry no mutations. Two AZD1222 doses significantly raised spike-specific TCR breadth and depth over controls. Every sample of the repertoires postdated the peak T cell response.

Using immunoSEQ multiplex PCR, the repertoire was profiled, and TCRdb retains in-frame clones only, with some absent. The data contain fewer than 200,000 clones, approximately 90% of them singletons. With V trimmed by 5 bases and J by 0 bases, 5 bases remained unmatched. This CDR3 comprises 16 residues. The germline V gene has CDR1 MDHEN and CDR2 SYDVKM. In regard to this clone: What it binds is unknown.

V usage is TRBV28 and J usage is TRBJ1-3; 9 nucleotides match TRBD1. The sample consisted of peripheral blood, taken on day 0 of AZD1222 vaccination. The receptor's source is an adult in good health. The CDR3 protein is CASSTGTGISGNTIYF. CDR3 bases: TGTGCCAGCAGTACCGGGACAGGGATCTCTGGAAACACCATATATTTT. The full variable domain, with the rest looked up from reference TRBV28 and TRBJ1-3, is DVKVTQSSRYLVKRTGEKVFLECVQDMDHENMFWYRQDPGLGLRLIYFSYDVKMKEKGDIPEGYSVSREKKERFSLILESASTNQTSMYLCASSTGTGISGNTIYFGEGSWLTVV.